The T cell receptor beta chain described here comes from a study of blood T cell repertoires in COVID-19. Study summary: The samples span acute and convalescent COVID-19 from the United States, Italy and Spain. PBMCs, B-cell-depleted T cells, or T cells provided the cDNA or gDNA that made up the material.

The repertoire was sequenced with immunoSEQ multiplex PCR; TCRdb's copy has only in-frame clones and lacks some. The data show around 280,000 clones, more than 75% seen once. Germline CDR1 SEHNR, CDR2 FQNEAQ (reference sequence). The CDR3 length is 15 residues. V was clipped by 5 bases and J by 6 bases; unmatched bases: 10. Sequenced material: peripheral blood. V is TRBV7-9 and J is TRBJ2-1, with 7 nucleotides matching TRBD2. The TCR was taken from a man between 65 and 85 years old with acute or convalescent COVID-19. The CDR3 sequence is CASSPRLAGSNEQFF. CDR3 in DNA: TGTGCCAGCAGCCCGCGACTAGCTGGGTCCAATGAGCAGTTCTTC.